This TCR beta chain was captured by sequencing in a study of vaccination and CD4 T cells after COVID-19 (dated by TCRdb to between 2020 and 2023). A note on the overall study: Convalescent patients had a positive SARS-CoV-2 result on nasal swab PCR, and of these patients, nine had mild disease and one had severe disease. The convalescent cohort comprised six males and four females, including two Hispanic individuals, seven Caucasians, two Asians and one multiracial person. Two doses of either the Pfizer-BioNTech BNT162b2 vaccine (n=8) or the Moderna mRNA-1273 vaccine (n=2) were administered to participants. Post-COVID blood samples from convalescent patients were collected a median of roughly 100 days after diagnosis, with a range of 35 to 161 days. Post-vaccine blood samples were obtained a median of about 72 days after the second vaccine dose, with a range of about 13 to 250 days. Three convalescent patients gave samples both early after vaccination (day 14) and late after vaccination (days 161 to 241). The cultures were stimulated with overlapping spike peptide pools from SARS-CoV-2 and from the common cold coronaviruses HCoV-NL63, HCoV-OC43 and HCoV-229E. As controls, cultures received a CEFX viral epitope pool (the positive control), an HIV-1 Nef peptide pool (the negative control), or no peptide at all. In 10 COVID-19 convalescent patients and a few infection-naive healthy vaccine recipients, researchers compared the spike-specific CD4+ TCR repertoire from before mRNA vaccination with the repertoire from after. What the study reported, not specific to this receptor: Among convalescent patients, a median about 87% of the SARS-CoV-2-reactive clones seen after vaccination appeared only after vaccination, which suggests priming specific to the vaccine. An increase in the median number of SARS-CoV-2-reactive clonotypes from approximately 20 after infection to 38 after vaccination was observed, but the change was not found to be significant. Of the vaccine-specific clones found in convalescent patients, nearly all (304 of 307) were mono-reactive for SARS-CoV-2 spike instead of being cross-reactive with common cold coronaviruses. Relatively few convalescent patients were included in the study, and early timepoints after natural infection were not analyzed.

The time point tag for this specimen amounts to: late sampling 161 to 241 days after vaccination in a few convalescent patients. Taken with the paper, the label for treatment or condition translates to: approximately 9-day PBMC culture with coronavirus spike peptide pools or control peptides (ViraFEST assay). To expand antigen-specific T cells with peptide pools and then pick out the expanded clonotypes through TCR sequencing, the study relied on the ViraFEST assay. The convalescent patients' positive SARS-CoV-2 PCR tests fell between March and December 2020, which was before the Alpha, Beta and Delta variants emerged in the United States. Around 2 million PBMCs per well were cultured in IMDM with roughly 4.8% human AB serum and 8 to 10 IU/ml IL-2, plus 10 ug/ml peptide pools. Half of the culture medium was replaced with fresh IL-2-containing medium on days 3 and 7. After about 10 days of culture, CD4+ T cells were isolated by negative selection using the EasySep CD4+ T cell isolation kit. Ficoll-Paque Plus gradient centrifugation was used to isolate PBMCs from whole blood, and the isolated PBMCs were then either used fresh or cryopreserved at -140C. In general, triplicate wells were set up for every culture condition.

A word on this clonotype: No cognate antigen has been identified for it. No much larger clone exists at a distance of one base, and base qualities are not known.

Receptor libraries were prepared by PCR. At the Johns Hopkins FTIC core, DNA from the cultured CD4+ T cells underwent TCR sequencing with the Oncomine TCR Beta short-read assay. The QIAamp micro DNA kit was used to extract genomic DNA from the cultured CD4+ T cells. The Oncomine TCR Beta libraries from cultured CD4+ T cells were pooled using unique dual indexes and then sequenced on an Illumina iSeq 100. As for the authors' bioinformatics: Non-productive sequences were filtered out, and CDR3s that did not start with C, did not end with F or W, or were shorter than 7 amino acids were discarded. Antigen-specific clonotypes were identified using the MANAFEST web application through comparison of peptide-stimulated wells with reference and other culture wells. Positive clones required FDR below 0.05, an odds ratio above 5, and productive frequency above 0.1% in at least two of three replicate wells. A clonotype was classed as cross-reactive if the clonotype showed significant expansion both in SARS-CoV-2 spike wells and in at least one common cold coronavirus spike condition. CDR3 homology was assessed with Levenshtein distances (stringdist) and unrooted phylogenetic trees (ape) in R version 3.6.1. Using fastp at Q25 and MiXCR, TCRdb reprocessed the public reads and kept productive beta chains. Here each entry gathers all rows of one CDR3 protein and keeps the most common genes and DNA. The V and J calls were determined by TCRdb, not by the authors. The sample data list about 24,000 distinct CDR3 sequences, and around 42% of these were observed just once. The ten most abundant clones make up roughly 4% of the sample.

The CDR3, from cysteine to phenylalanine, totals 12 residues. CDR3 DNA only is kept here, 36 bases in frame from base 1. CDR1 and CDR2, looked up from the germline V gene (reference sequence), are SEHNR and FQNEAQ. Trimming at the junction amounts to 6 bases on V and 2 bases on J, and the germline ends lie 6 bases apart. The chain is assembled from TRBV7-9 and TRBJ2-3; no D gene can be assigned with confidence. The material sequenced was CD4+ T cells from blood, cultured in vitro, taken about 7 months after SARS-CoV-2 vaccination. The clonotype was recovered from a human donor who had recovered from COVID-19. The CDR3 protein is CASSPNTDTQYF. The DNA is as follows: TGTGCCAGCAGTCCCAACACAGATACGCAGTATTTT.